This TCR beta chain was documented in a study of shared clonotypes between healthy human individuals. V dropped 5 bases and J dropped 4; count of bases not matched to a gene: 6. This CDR3 spans 16 amino acids. Per germline, CDR1 SGDLS and CDR2 YYNGEE. There were no recent acute infections or vaccinations among the donors, who were healthy HIV-negative adults. Assay: immunoSEQ multiplex PCR; the TCRdb copy retains only in-frame clones and omits some. This sample has 2 million to 2.5 million clones, with approximately 93% found just once. This rearrangement joins TRBV9 to TRBJ2-3, with 14 bases lining up with TRBD2. The sequencing sample was made of naive CD4+ T cells from PBMCs. This sample's subset: CD45RA+ positively selected. The sequence came from a man younger than 35 in good health. Some clones in this sample may be carry-over from other donors' samples. CDR3 bases: TGTGCCAGCAGTTGGACTAGCGGGAGGTTACCAGATACGCAGTATTTT. This gives the protein CASSWTSGRLPDTQYF.